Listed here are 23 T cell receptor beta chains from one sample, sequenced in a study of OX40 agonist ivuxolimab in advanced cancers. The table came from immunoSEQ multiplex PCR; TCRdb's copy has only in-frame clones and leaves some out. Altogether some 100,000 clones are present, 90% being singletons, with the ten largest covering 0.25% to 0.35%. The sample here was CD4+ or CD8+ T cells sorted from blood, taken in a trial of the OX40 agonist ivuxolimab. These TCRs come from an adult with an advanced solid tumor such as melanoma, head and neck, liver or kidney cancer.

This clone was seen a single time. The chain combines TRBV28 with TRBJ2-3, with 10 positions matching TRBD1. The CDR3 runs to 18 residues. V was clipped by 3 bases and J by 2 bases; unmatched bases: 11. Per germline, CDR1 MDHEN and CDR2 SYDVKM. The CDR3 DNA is TGTGCCAGCAGTTTGCCCCCCCCGACAGGGGGCGCCACAGATACGCAGTATTTT. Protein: CASSLPPPTGGATDTQYF.

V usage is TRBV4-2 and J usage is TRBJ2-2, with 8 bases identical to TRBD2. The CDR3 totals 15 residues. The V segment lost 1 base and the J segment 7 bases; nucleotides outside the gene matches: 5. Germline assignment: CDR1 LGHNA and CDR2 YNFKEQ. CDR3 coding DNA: TGTGCCAGCAGCCAAGTTCTAGCGGGTCACGGGGAGCTGTTTTTT. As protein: CASSQVLAGHGELFF.

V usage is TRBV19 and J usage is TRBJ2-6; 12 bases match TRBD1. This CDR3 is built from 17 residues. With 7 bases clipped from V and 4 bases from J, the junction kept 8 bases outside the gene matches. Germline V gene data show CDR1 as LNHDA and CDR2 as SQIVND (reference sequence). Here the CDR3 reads CASTPLGQGAGANVLTF. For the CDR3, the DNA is TGTGCCAGTACCCCGTTGGGACAGGGGGCCGGGGCCAACGTCCTGACTTTC.

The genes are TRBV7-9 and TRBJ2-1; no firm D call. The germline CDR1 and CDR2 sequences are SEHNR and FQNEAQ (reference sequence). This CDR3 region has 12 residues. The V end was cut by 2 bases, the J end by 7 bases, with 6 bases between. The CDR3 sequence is CASSLRLNEQFF. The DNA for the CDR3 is TGTGCCAGCAGCTTACGCCTGAATGAGCAGTTCTTC.

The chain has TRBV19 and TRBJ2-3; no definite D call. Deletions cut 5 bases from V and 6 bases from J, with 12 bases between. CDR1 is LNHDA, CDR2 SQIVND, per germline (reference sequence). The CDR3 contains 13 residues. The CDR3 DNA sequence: TGTGCCAGTAGTCAGAGCAAGGTCGATACGCAGTATTTT. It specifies CASSQSKVDTQYF.

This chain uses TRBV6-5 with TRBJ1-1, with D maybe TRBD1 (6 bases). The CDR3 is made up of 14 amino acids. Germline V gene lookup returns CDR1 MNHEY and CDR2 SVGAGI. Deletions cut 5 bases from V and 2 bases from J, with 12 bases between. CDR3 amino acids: CASSQRTANTEAFF. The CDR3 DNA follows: TGTGCCAGCAGTCAACGGACAGCAAACACTGAAGCTTTCTTT.

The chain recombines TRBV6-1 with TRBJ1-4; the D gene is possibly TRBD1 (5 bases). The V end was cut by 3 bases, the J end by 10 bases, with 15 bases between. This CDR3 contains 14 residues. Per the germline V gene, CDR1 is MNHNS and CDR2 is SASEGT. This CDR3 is CASSDGDRVGKLFF. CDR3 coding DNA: TGTGCCAGCAGTGATGGGGACCGGGTAGGAAAACTGTTTTTT.

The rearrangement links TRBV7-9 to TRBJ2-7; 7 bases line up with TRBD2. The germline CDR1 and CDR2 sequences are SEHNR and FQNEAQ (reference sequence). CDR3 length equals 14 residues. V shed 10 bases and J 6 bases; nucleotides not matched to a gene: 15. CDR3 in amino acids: CAIGPREAPGEQYF. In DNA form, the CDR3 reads TGTGCCATTGGACCCCGGGAGGCCCCTGGCGAGCAGTACTTC.

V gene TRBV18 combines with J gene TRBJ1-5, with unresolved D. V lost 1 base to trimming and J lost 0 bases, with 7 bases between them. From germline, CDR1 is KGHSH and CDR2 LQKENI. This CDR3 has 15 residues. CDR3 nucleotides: TGTGCCAGCTCACCACGGAGGGATAGCAATCAGCCCCAGCATTTT. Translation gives CASSPRRDSNQPQHF. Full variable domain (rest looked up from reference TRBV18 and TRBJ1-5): NAGVMQNPRHLVRRRGQEARLRCSPMKGHSHVYWYRQLPEEGLKFMVYLQKENIIDESGMPKERFSAEFPKEGPSILRIQQVVRGDSAAYFCASSPRRDSNQPQHFGDGTRLSIL.

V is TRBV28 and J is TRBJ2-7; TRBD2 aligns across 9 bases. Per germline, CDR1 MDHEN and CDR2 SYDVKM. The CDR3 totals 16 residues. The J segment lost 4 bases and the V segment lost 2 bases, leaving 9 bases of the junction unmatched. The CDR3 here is CASSLIGTSRQYEQYF. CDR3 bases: TGTGCCAGCAGTTTAATTGGGACTAGCAGACAGTACGAGCAGTACTTC.

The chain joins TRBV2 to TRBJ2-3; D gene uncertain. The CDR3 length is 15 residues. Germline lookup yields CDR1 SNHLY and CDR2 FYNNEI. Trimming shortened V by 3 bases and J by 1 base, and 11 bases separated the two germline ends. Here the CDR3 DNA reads TGTGCCAGCAGTGATAGAAGCAGCGGCACAGATACGCAGTATTTT. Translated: CASSDRSSGTDTQYF.

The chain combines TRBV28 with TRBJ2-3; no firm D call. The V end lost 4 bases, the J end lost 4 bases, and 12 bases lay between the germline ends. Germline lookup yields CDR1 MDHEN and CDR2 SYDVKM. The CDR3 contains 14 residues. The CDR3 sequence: CASSSSSLADTQYF. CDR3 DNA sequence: TGTGCCAGCAGTTCGAGTAGTTTGGCAGATACGCAGTATTTT.

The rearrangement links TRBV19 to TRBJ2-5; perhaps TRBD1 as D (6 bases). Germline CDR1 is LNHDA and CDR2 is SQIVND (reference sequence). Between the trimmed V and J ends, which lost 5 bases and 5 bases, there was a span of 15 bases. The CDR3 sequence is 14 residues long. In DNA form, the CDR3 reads TGTGCCAGTAGTCCCCAGGGGAGCAGGGAGACCCAGTACTTC. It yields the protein CASSPQGSRETQYF.

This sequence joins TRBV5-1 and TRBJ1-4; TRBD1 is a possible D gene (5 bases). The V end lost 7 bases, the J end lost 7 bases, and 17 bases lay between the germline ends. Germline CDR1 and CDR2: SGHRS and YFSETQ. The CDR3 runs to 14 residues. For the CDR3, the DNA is TGCGCCAGCTGGGACGGGCTATTGGGTGAAAAACTGTTTTTT. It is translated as CASWDGLLGEKLFF.

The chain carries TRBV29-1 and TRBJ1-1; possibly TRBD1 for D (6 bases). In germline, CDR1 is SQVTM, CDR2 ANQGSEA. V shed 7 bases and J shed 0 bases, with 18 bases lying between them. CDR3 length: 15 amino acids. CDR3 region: CSALPQGTMNTEAFF. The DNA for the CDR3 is TGCAGCGCCCTCCCCCAGGGGACGATGAACACTGAAGCTTTCTTT.

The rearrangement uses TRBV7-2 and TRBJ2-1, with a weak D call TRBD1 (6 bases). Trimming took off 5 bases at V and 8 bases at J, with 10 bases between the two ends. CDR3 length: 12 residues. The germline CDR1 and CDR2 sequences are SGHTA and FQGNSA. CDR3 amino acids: CASSAQGHEQFF. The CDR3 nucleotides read TGTGCCAGCAGCGCACAGGGCCATGAGCAGTTCTTC.

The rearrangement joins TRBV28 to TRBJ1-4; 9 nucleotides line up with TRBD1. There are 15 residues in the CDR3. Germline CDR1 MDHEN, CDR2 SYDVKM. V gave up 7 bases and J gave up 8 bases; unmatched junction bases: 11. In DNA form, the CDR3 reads TGTGCCAGCACCCTGGGGGACAGGGTAGGAGAAAAACTGTTTTTT. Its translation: CASTLGDRVGEKLFF.

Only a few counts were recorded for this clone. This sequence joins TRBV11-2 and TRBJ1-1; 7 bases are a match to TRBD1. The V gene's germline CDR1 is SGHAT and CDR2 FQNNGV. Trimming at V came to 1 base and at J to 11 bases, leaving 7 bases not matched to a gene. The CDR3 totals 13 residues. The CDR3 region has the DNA TGTGCCAGCAGCTTAGGAACAGGGGTTTTGGCTTTCTTT. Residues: CASSLGTGVLAFF.

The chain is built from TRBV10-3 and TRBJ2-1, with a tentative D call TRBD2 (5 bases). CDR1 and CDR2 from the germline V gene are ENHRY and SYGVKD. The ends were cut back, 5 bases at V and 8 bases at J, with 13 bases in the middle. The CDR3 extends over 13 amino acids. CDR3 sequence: CAISWLASDEQFF. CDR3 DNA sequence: TGTGCCATCAGTTGGCTAGCCTCGGATGAGCAGTTCTTC.

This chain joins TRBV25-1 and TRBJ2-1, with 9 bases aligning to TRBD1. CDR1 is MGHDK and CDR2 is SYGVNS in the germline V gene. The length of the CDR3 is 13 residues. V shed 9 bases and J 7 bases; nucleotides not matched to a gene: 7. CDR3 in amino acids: CASTAGTGNEQFF. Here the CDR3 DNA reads TGTGCCAGTACCGCCGGGACAGGGAATGAGCAGTTCTTC.

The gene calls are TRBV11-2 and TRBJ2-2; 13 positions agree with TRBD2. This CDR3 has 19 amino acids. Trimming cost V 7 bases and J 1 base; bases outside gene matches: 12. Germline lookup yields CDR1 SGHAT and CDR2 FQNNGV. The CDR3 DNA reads TGTGCCAGCACAAAGGGACGACTAGCGGGAGGCGAGAACACCGGGGAGCTGTTTTTT. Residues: CASTKGRLAGGENTGELFF.

CDR3 sequence reads: CASSSGGLPGANVLTF. Here the CDR3 DNA reads TGCGCCAGCAGCTCTGGGGGGCTTCCTGGGGCCAACGTCCTGACTTTC. The chain couples TRBV5-1 to TRBJ2-6; tentatively, D is TRBD1 or TRBD2 (6 bases each). Germline loops: CDR1 SGHRS, CDR2 YFSETQ. The CDR3 runs to 16 residues. Between the trimmed V and J ends, which lost 3 bases and 2 bases, there was a span of 12 bases.

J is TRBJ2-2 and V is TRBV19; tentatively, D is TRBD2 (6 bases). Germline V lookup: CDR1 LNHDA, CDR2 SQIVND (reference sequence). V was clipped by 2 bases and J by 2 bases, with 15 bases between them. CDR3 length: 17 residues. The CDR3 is CASSISSAGLNTGELFF. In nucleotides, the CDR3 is TGTGCCAGTAGTATAAGCAGCGCGGGATTAAACACCGGGGAGCTGTTTTTT.